Included here is one T cell receptor beta chain sequence, with context. Antigen: not known. The CDR3 loop spans 14 amino acids. The V gene's germline CDR1 is LGHNA and CDR2 YNFKEQ. J gave up 2 bases and V 1 base, and 2 bases lay outside the gene matches. This sample was taken from a study of OX40 agonist ivuxolimab in advanced cancers. Study-level background: Each dose-escalation patient presented with hepatocellular carcinoma, melanoma, renal cell or head and neck cancer.

Study-level results: The study found among the lowest clonal expansion in partial responders at 0.1-3.0 mg/kg. Antigen targets of the expanded peripheral T cells went undetermined.

TCRdb's copy holds only in-frame clones and misses some; the assay was immunoSEQ multiplex PCR. Found here are 90,000 to 100,000 clones, about 96% of them singletons; the top ten hold around 2%. This sequence was found in an adult with an advanced solid tumor such as melanoma, head and neck, liver or kidney cancer. The sample in question was CD4+ or CD8+ T cells sorted from blood, obtained in a trial of the OX40 agonist ivuxolimab. V and J are TRBV4-2 and TRBJ2-7; 7 positions match TRBD2. CDR3 region: CASSQAGTTYEQYF. The CDR3 coding sequence is TGTGCCAGCAGCCAAGCCGGGACTACCTACGAGCAGTACTTC.